This entry features one TCR beta chain sequence. This clone's antigen is unknown. Base-call qualities are not available, and no considerably larger clone is one nucleotide away. This sample stems from a study of shared clonotypes between healthy human individuals (TCRdb year 2020). General notes on the study: Three men and a couple of women, aged 18 to 49 years, made up the cohort. For each donor, CD4 naive and CD4 memory were each given three plates, CD8 naive was given two plates, and CD8 memory was given one plate. To estimate repertoire size and how much clonotype sharing occurs between individuals, the study deeply sequenced the blood TCR repertoires of roughly 5 healthy adults. Libraries were prepared and TCR repertoires were sequenced by different laboratories using diverse techniques, in order to increase sequencing depth and limit assay-specific biases. Leukapheresis yielded between about 0.8 and 8.9 billion PBMCs per donor. Points the paper makes about the study in general: Because the study included a small number of donors, the genetic and exposure-history diversity represented was limited. Naive subsets generally had larger estimated clonotype richness than memory subsets. Pairwise subsampling led to the expectation that sequencing depth would affect the degree of clonotype sharing among donors. Across a handful of donors, 5% to 6% of naive CD4, approximately 3.6% of naive CD8, 2.3% of memory CD4, and approximately 0.4% of memory CD8 clonotypes were shared. Sampling was restricted to blood, and TCR repertoires in tissues likely differ from the TCR repertoires found in blood. Higher generation probabilities were observed for clonotypes shared by all four sorted-subset donors than for non-shared clonotypes. Even with the large sequencing depth, rarefaction of the sorted-subset datasets indicated that sequencing was incomplete.

Donors were healthy HIV-negative adults with no recently reported acute infections or vaccinations. All donors were Caucasian adults living in Nashville, Tennessee, USA. CD4+ T cells were enriched by magnetic negative selection; naive cells were then positively selected on CD45RA, and the negative fraction formed the memory subset. Blood was obtained by leukapheresis, after which PBMCs were separated by Ficoll-Histopaque density gradient centrifugation and cryopreserved in liquid nitrogen vapor phase. Analytical flow cytometry was used to check the purity and quantity of each magnetically sorted T cell population. Genomic DNA was isolated from each sorted fraction and quantified by UV absorbance on a Nanodrop 2000c. Including the terminal cysteine and phenylalanine, the CDR3 comprises 13 residues. Just CDR3 DNA is preserved here, 39 bases in frame from base 1. Trimmed from V: 4 bases; trimmed from J: 10 bases; junction bases lacking a gene match: 8. Based on the germline V gene, the CDR1 and CDR2 sequences are LGHNA and YSLEER.

Using the deep immunoSEQ assay, multiplex PCR amplified TCR CDR3 regions from genomic DNA. Genomic DNA extracted from each cell subset was distributed evenly over all wells of several immunoSEQ 96-well plates, and each plate served as one replicate. For sorted subsets, each replicate PCR was loaded with 200 ng genomic DNA, equivalent to 30,000 or so T cell genomes. Purified libraries were measured with a Qubit 3.0 fluorometer, size-checked on a Bioanalyzer 2100, and measured again with the KAPA Library Quantification kit. Every immunoSEQ 96-well plate was sequenced on a separate single-read 150-cycle Illumina NextSeq 550 flow cell. In the authors' own workflow: Because the immunoSEQ output included only junctional sequences and no quality scores, the filtering could not be the same as the filtering used for full-length reads. Sequences were annotated with PyIR, a Python wrapper for IgBLAST v1.9, using IMGT germline references to assign V/J genes and CDR3. Any read was removed if the V/J assignment was weak (E-value above 1e-6), the CDR3 was missing, or the read contained stop codons, out-of-frame junctions, or ambiguous translated residues. V3J clonotypes were defined as sequences sharing an identical inferred V gene, J gene, and CDR3 amino acid sequence. Percentage overlap between repertoires was computed as shared unique clonotypes divided by the size of the smaller repertoire. Repertoire richness was assessed with RTK rarefaction, the Chao1 estimator, and Recon v2.1 estimates of unobserved clonotypes. OLGA was used to compute generation probabilities for all TCRbeta clonotypes that the gDNA method yielded from four donors. TCRdb stores this immuneACCESS table with in-frame sequences only. Part of the clones is absent; in the studies checked, under half of the shortfall reflects unresolved V genes, and no reason is known for the rest. D and trimming were read from the DNA, whereas the V and J calls and clone size are those reported in that table. The sample table records 2 million to 2.5 million clones; approximately 93% of these occur just once. The top ten clonotypes cover 0.39% of the sample.

The TCR comes from a man aged 18-30 years in good health. Some clones in this sample may be carry-over from other donors' samples. Sequenced sample: naive CD4+ T cells from PBMCs. This sample's cell subset or site label indicates: CD45RA+ positively selected. The chain is assembled from TRBV4-3 and TRBJ2-3; 7 central nucleotides agree with TRBD2. In nucleotide form, the sequence is TGCGCCAGCAGCCTTGAAGCGGGATCTGCGCAGTATTTT. Its protein is CASSLEAGSAQYF.